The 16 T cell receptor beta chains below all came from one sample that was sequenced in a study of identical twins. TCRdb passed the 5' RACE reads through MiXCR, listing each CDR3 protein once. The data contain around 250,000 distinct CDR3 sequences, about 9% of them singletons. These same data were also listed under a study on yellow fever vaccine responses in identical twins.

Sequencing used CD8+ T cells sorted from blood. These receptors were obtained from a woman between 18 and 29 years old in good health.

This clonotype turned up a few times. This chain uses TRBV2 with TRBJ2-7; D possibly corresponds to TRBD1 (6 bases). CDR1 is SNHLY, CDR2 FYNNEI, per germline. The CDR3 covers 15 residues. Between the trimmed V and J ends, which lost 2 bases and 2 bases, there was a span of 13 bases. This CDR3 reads CASSESQDSAYEQYF. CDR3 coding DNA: TGTGCCAGCAGTGAATCCCAGGACAGCGCCTACGAGCAGTACTTC.

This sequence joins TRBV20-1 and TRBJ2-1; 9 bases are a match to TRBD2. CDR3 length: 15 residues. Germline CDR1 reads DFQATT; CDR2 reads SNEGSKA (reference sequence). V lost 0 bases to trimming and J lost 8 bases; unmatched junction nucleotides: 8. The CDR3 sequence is CSAREGLAGLHEQFF. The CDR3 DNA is TGCAGTGCTAGAGAAGGGCTAGCGGGGCTTCATGAGCAGTTCTTC.

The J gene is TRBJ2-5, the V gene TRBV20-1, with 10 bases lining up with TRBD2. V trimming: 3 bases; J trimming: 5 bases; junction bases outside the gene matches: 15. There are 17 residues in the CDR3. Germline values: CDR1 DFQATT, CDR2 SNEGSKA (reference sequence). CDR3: CSASPSGGMGVGETQYF. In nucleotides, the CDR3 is TGCAGTGCTAGCCCTAGCGGGGGAATGGGTGTCGGGGAGACCCAGTACTTC.

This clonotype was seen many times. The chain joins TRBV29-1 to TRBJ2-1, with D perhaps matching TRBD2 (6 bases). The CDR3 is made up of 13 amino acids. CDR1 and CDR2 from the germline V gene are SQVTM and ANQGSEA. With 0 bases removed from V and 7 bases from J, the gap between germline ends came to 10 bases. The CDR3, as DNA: TGCAGCGTTGAAGAACGGGAGCGGAATGAGCAGTTCTTC. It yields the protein CSVEERERNEQFF.

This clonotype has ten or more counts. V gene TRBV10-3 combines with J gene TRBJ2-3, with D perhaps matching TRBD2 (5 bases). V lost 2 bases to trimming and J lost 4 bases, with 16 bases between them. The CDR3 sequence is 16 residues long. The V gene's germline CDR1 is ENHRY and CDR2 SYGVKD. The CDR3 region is CAISEVTAGNPDTQYF. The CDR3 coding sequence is TGTGCCATCAGTGAGGTAACGGCGGGCAACCCAGATACGCAGTATTTT.

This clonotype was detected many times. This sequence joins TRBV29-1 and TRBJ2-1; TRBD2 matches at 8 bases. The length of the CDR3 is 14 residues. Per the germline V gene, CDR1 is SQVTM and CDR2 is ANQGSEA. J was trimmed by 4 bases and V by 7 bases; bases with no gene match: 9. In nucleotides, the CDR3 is TGCAGCGCTATAGCGGGAAGGGGTTACAATGAGCAGTTCTTC. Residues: CSAIAGRGYNEQFF.

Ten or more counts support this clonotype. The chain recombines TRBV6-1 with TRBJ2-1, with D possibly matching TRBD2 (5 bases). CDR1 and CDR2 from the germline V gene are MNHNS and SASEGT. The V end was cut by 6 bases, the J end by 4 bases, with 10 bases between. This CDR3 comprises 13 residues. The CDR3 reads CASSHRDYNEQFF. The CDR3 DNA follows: TGTGCCAGCAGCCACCGGGATTACAATGAGCAGTTCTTC.

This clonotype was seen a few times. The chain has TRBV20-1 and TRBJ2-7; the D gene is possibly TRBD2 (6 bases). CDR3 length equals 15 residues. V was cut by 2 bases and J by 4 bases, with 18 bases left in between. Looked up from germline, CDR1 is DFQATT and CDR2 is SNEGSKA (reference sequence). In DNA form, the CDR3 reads TGCAGTGCTAGATCACACACCACTGGGAGGTACGAGCAGTACTTC. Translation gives CSARSHTTGRYEQYF.

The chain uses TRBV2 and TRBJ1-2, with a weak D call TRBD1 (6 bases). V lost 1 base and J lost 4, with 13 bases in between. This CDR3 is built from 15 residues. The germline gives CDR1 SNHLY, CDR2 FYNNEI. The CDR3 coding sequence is TGTGCCAGCAGTGAAGGGCAGGGGATGATCTATGGCTACACCTTC. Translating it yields CASSEGQGMIYGYTF.

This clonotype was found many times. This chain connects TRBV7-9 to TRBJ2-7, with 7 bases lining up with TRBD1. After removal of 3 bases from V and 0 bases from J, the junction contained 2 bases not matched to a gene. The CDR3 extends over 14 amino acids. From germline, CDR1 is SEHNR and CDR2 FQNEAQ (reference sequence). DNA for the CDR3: TGTGCCAGCAGCTTGACAGGGAACTCCTACGAGCAGTACTTC. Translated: CASSLTGNSYEQYF.

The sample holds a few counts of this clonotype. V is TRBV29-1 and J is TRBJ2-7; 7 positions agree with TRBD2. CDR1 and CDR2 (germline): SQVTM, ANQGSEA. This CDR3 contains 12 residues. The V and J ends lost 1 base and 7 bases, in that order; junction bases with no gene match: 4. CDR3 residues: CSVEVLGGEQYF. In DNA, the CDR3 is TGCAGCGTTGAAGTATTGGGGGGGGAGCAGTACTTC.

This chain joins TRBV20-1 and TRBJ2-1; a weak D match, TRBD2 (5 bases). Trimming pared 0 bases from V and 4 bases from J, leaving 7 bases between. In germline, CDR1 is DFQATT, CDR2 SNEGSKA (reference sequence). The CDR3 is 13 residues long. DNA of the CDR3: TGCAGTGCTAGAGATTCGGGATACAATGAGCAGTTCTTC. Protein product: CSARDSGYNEQFF.

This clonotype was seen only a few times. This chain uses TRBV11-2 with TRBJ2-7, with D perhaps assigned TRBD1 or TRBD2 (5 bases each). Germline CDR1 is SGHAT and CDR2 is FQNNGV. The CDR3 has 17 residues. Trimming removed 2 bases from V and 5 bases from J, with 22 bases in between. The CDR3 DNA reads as TGTGCCAGCAGCTTATTGGGCGAGGGGCACCAGAACCACGAGCAGTACTTC. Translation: CASSLLGEGHQNHEQYF.

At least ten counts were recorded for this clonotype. The CDR3 protein is CASSHRLAGGLSKETQYF. The CDR3 DNA sequence: TGTGCCAGCAGCCACCGACTAGCGGGGGGGCTATCGAAGGAGACCCAGTACTTC. The chain uses TRBV7-3 and TRBJ2-5, with 14 bases aligning to TRBD2. With 5 bases clipped from V and 5 bases from J, the junction kept 13 bases outside the gene matches. This CDR3 comprises 18 residues. Looked up from germline, CDR1 is SGHTA and CDR2 is FQGTGA.

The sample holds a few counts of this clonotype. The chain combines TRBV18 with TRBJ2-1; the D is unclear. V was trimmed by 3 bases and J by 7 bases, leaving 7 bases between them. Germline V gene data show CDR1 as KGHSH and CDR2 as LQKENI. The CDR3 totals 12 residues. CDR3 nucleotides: TGTGCCAGCTCACCCTTGGCGAATGAGCAGTTCTTC. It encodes CASSPLANEQFF.

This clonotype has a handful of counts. The CDR3 region is CASSDSDSSFFF. DNA for the CDR3: TGTGCCAGCAGTGATTCGGACTCGTCATTTTTCTTC. This chain links TRBV2 with TRBJ2-1; a weak D match, TRBD2 (5 bases). This CDR3 region has 12 residues. V shed 3 bases and J shed 16 bases, with 16 bases lying between them. CDR1 and CDR2 (germline): SNHLY, FYNNEI.